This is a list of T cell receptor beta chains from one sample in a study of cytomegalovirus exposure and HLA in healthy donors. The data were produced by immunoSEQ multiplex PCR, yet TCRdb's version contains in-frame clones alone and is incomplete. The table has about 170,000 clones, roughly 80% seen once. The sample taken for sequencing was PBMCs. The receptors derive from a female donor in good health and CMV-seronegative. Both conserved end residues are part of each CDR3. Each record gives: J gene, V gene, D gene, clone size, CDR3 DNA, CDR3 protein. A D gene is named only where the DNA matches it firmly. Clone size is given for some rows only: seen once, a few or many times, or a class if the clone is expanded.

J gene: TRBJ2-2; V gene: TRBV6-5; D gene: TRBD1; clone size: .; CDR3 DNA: TGTGCCAGCAGTTCCCTCGGACAGGGAAACACCGGGGAGCTGTTTTTT; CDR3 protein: CASSSLGQGNTGELFF
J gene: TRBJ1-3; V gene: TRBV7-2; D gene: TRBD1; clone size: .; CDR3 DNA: TGTGCCAGCAGCCCCCAAGGACAGGTCTCTGGAAACACCATATATTTT; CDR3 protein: CASSPQGQVSGNTIYF
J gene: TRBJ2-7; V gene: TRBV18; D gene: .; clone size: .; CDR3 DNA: TGTGCCAGCTCACCATTAGGAGGCGAGTACGAGCAGTACTTC; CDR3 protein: CASSPLGGEYEQYF
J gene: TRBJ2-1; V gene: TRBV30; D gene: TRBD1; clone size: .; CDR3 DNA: TGTGCCTGGAGGGGGACAGGCCCCGATTCCTACAATGAGCAGTTCTTC; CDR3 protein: CAWRGTGPDSYNEQFF
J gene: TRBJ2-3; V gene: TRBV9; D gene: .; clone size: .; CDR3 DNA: TGTGCCAGCAGCGTAGCTCTGACTACACCACGCACAGATACGCAGTATTTT; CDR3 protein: CASSVALTTPRTDTQYF
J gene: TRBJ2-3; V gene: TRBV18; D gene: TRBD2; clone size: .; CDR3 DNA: TGTGCCAGCTCACCAATTCGAGCGGGGGGGAGCACAGATACGCAGTATTTT; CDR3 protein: CASSPIRAGGSTDTQYF
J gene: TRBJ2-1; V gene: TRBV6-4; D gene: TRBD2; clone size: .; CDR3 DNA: TGTGCCAGCAGTGACTGGGGACTAGCGGGGGTCAATGAGCAGTTCTTC; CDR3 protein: CASSDWGLAGVNEQFF
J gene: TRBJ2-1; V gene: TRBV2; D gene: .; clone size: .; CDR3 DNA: TGTGCCAGCAGTGATGAGCAGGGCCTCAATGAGCAGTTCTTC; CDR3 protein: CASSDEQGLNEQFF
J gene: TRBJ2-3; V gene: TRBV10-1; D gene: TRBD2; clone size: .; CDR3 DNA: TGCGCCAGCAGTGAGTTAGCGGGAGAGGGCACAGATACGCAGTATTTT; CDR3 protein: CASSELAGEGTDTQYF
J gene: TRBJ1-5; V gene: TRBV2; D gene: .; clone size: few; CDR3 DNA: TGTGCCAGCAGTGAGGGGGGGCGGGCTCAGCCCCAGCATTTT; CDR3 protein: CASSEGGRAQPQHF
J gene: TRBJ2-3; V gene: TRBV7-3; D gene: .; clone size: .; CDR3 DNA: TGTGCCAGCAGCTTAACGGGGAGGACAGGGAGGGGTCCCACAGATACGCAGTATTTT; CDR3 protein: CASSLTGRTGRGPTDTQYF
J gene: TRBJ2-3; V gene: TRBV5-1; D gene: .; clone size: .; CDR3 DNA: TGCGCCAGCAGCCCGGGTGGGATCGGGGGGCCTCGCACAGATACGCAGTATTTT; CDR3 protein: CASSPGGIGGPRTDTQYF
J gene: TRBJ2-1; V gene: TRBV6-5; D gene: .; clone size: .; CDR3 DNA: TGTGCCAGCAGTTACTCTTACGGGAGCTCCTACAATGAGCAGTTCTTC; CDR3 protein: CASSYSYGSSYNEQFF
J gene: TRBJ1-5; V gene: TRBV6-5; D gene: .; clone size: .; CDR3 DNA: TGTGCCAGCACCAGGGGCGATGGCAATCAGCCCCAGCATTTT; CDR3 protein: CASTRGDGNQPQHF
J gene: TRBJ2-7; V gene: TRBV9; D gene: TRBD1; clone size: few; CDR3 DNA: TGTGCCAGCAGCGTGGGGACAGGGGGCACACCTCTAACCTACGAGCAGTACTTC; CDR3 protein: CASSVGTGGTPLTYEQYF
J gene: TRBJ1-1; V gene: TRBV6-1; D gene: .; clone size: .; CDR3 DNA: TGTGCCAGCAGTGTGGACAGTTTAGGGACTGAAGCTTTCTTT; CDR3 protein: CASSVDSLGTEAFF
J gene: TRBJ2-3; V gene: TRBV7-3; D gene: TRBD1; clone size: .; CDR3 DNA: TGTGCCAGCAGCTCCCGCGAGACAGGGGGGGATACGCAGTATTTT; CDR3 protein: CASSSRETGGDTQYF
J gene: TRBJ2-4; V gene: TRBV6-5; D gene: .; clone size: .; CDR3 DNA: TGTGCCAGCAGCAGGGGATTGACGGCCAAAAACATTCAGTACTTC; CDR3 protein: CASSRGLTAKNIQYF
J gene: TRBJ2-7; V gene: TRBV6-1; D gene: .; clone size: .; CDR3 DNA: TGTGCCAGCAGTGAAGTTGGGGCGGGGCCGACCTACGAGCAGTACTTC; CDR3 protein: CASSEVGAGPTYEQYF
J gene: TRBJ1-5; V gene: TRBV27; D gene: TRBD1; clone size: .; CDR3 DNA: TGTGCCAGCAGACTGACAGGGGGAGAGTTTAGCAATCAGCCCCAGCATTTT; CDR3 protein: CASRLTGGEFSNQPQHF
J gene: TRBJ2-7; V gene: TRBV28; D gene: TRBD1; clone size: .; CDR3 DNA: TGTGCCAGCAGTACCTTAGGACAGGGGGCGACCTACGAGCAGTACTTC; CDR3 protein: CASSTLGQGATYEQYF
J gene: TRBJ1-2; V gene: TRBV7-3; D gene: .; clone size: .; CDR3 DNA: TGTGCCAGCAGCTTTACGGAGGGGAATGGCTACACCTTC; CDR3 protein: CASSFTEGNGYTF